These 22 T cell receptor beta chains share one sample of origin, sequenced in a study of blood T cell repertoires in COVID-19. The method was immunoSEQ multiplex PCR; TCRdb's version includes in-frame clones alone and lacks a portion of them. The sample includes about 200,000 clones, 80% of them seen just once. The specimen was peripheral blood. The source of these receptors is a woman aged 70-85 years with acute or convalescent COVID-19.

There are a few counts of this clone. The chain uses TRBV4-2 and TRBJ1-6, with a possible D match to TRBD1 (6 bases). This CDR3 contains 17 residues. Germline V gene data show CDR1 as LGHNA and CDR2 as YNFKEQ. The V end was cut by 4 bases, the J end by 5 bases, with 18 bases between. CDR3 sequence reads: CASSPSAQGANNSPLHF. The DNA for the CDR3 is TGTGCCAGCAGCCCATCCGCACAGGGAGCTAATAATTCACCCCTCCACTTT.

V gene TRBV30 combines with J gene TRBJ1-2; D is unclear. The V end lost 3 bases, the J end lost 7 bases, and 15 bases lay between the germline ends. The CDR3 totals 13 residues. Germline CDR1 and CDR2: GTSNPN and SVGIG (reference sequence). The CDR3 sequence is CAWSRRDFGGYTF. The CDR3 DNA is TGTGCCTGGAGCAGGAGGGATTTCGGTGGCTACACCTTC.

CDR3 region: CASSPLVGDTGLYEQYF. CDR3 bases: TGTGCCAGCAGTCCCCTGGTGGGGGACACAGGCCTCTACGAGCAGTACTTC. This chain links TRBV28 with TRBJ2-7, with D perhaps TRBD1 (6 bases). The CDR3 is 17 amino acids. V lost 5 bases to trimming and J lost 3 bases, with 23 bases between them. Germline-derived CDR1 and CDR2 are MDHEN and SYDVKM.

Here the CDR3 reads CASSERAGNSPLHF. The CDR3 DNA reads TGTGCCAGCAGTGAGAGGGCCGGTAATTCACCCCTCCACTTT. The V gene is TRBV6-6, the J gene TRBJ1-6, with unresolved D. The CDR3 is 14 residues long. Germline V lookup: CDR1 MNHNY, CDR2 SVGAGI (reference sequence). Deletions cut 5 bases from V and 6 bases from J, with 11 bases between.

This clone has more than one count but fewer than ten. The V and J genes are TRBV11-2 and TRBJ1-4, with a tentative D call TRBD1 (6 bases). The CDR3 consists of 15 residues. Germline V CDR1 and CDR2: SGHAT, FQNNGV. V was clipped by 5 bases and J by 4 bases, with 14 bases between them. CDR3 loop: CASSREGDNNEKLFF. The DNA for the CDR3 is TGTGCCAGCAGCCGCGAGGGGGATAATAATGAAAAACTGTTTTTT.

The rearrangement joins TRBV4-2 to TRBJ2-5; no reliable D call. There are 13 residues in the CDR3. V dropped 0 bases and J dropped 4 bases, with 6 bases sitting between them. Germline CDR1 reads LGHNA; CDR2 reads YNFKEQ. DNA for the CDR3: TGTGCCAGCAGCCAAGATTTCGGAGAGACCCAGTACTTC. It is translated as CASSQDFGETQYF.

The chain joins TRBV5-1 to TRBJ1-6; possibly TRBD1 for D (5 bases). Germline V gene data show CDR1 as SGHRS and CDR2 as YFSETQ. The V gene lost 1 base and the J gene lost 10 bases, with 15 bases spanning the gap. The CDR3 has 15 amino acids. The CDR3 sequence is CASSLFQGRESPLHF. Written as DNA, the CDR3 is TGCGCCAGCAGCTTGTTCCAGGGAAGAGAGTCACCCCTCCACTTT.

The chain joins TRBV6-6 to TRBJ1-2; TRBD1 might be the D (6 bases). The CDR3 has 13 residues. V dropped 0 bases and J dropped 4 bases, with 6 bases sitting between them. CDR1 is MNHNY, CDR2 SVGAGI, per germline (reference sequence). This CDR3 is CASSYSQGYGYTF. CDR3 nucleotide sequence: TGTGCCAGCAGTTACTCACAGGGCTATGGCTACACCTTC.

V and J are TRBV2 and TRBJ2-1; TRBD1 matches 7 bases. Germline V lookup: CDR1 SNHLY, CDR2 FYNNEI. The J segment lost 7 bases and the V segment lost 0 bases, leaving 6 bases of the junction unmatched. The CDR3 sequence is 15 residues long. CDR3 DNA: TGTGCCAGCAGTGAAGCCATCGGCAGGGGGAATGAGCAGTTCTTC. Residues: CASSEAIGRGNEQFF.

The genes are TRBV27 and TRBJ1-5, with D possibly being TRBD1 (6 bases). The CDR3 sequence is 15 residues long. CDR1 and CDR2 (germline): MNHEY, SMNVEV (reference sequence). V lost 3 bases, J lost 3 bases, and 12 bases lay in between. The CDR3, as DNA: TGTGCCAGCAGTTTTCGGACAGCCAACAATCAGCCCCAGCATTTT. It encodes CASSFRTANNQPQHF.

CDR3 DNA: TGTGCCAGCAGATTGTACGGGGATTCACCCCTCCACTTT. It is translated as CASRLYGDSPLHF. This chain links TRBV5-4 with TRBJ1-6; D is unresolved. V dropped 5 bases and J dropped 8 bases, with 11 bases sitting between them. CDR3 length equals 13 residues. Germline CDR1 reads SGHNT; CDR2 reads YYREEE (reference sequence).

This chain uses TRBV2 with TRBJ2-1; TRBD2 agrees at 8 bases. The germline gives CDR1 SNHLY, CDR2 FYNNEI. The CDR3 runs 15 residues. V gave up 7 bases and J gave up 6 bases; unmatched junction bases: 11. CDR3 sequence: CASNRIAGSGNEQFF. CDR3 in DNA: TGTGCCAGCAACCGAATAGCGGGAAGTGGCAATGAGCAGTTCTTC.

The CDR3 protein is CASSEGLAGEMGFF. The DNA of the CDR3 is TGCGCCAGCAGCGAAGGACTAGCGGGAGAAATGGGGTTCTTC. The rearrangement links TRBV5-1 to TRBJ2-1, with 13 positions matching TRBD2. Trimming removed 4 bases from V and 15 bases from J; junction bases left unmatched: 10. CDR3 length: 14 residues. Germline V CDR1 and CDR2: SGHRS, YFSETQ.

In this sample, this clone turned up a few times. The chain combines TRBV29-1 with TRBJ1-1; D is possibly TRBD1 (5 bases). Trimming took 1 base from V and 0 from J, leaving 6 bases between them. The length of the CDR3 is 13 residues. Germline CDR1 and CDR2: SQVTM and ANQGSEA. The CDR3 nucleotides read TGCAGCGTTGAAGGACAGCTGAACACTGAAGCTTTCTTT. This sequence encodes CSVEGQLNTEAFF. Supplemented by reference TRBV29-1 and TRBJ1-1, the full variable domain reads SAVISQKPSRDICQRGTSLTIQCQVDSQVTMMFWYRQQPGQSLTLIATANQGSEATYESGFVIDKFPISRPNLTFSTLTVSNMSPEDSSIYLCSVEGQLNTEAFFGQGTRLTVV.

V gene TRBV27 combines with J gene TRBJ2-6, with a possible D match to TRBD2 (5 bases). V lost 9 bases and J lost 4, with 13 bases in between. There are 14 residues in the CDR3. Germline CDR1 is MNHEY and CDR2 is SMNVEV (reference sequence). CDR3 sequence reads: CASTRDTGANVLTF. The CDR3 DNA is TGTGCCAGTACGAGGGATACGGGGGCCAACGTCCTGACTTTC. Together with reference TRBV27 and TRBJ2-6, the CDR3 gives the full variable domain: EAQVTQNPRYLITVTGKKLTVTCSQNMNHEYMSWYRQDPGLGLRQIYYSMNVEVTDKGDVPEGYKVSRKEKRNFPLILESPSPNQTSLYFCASTRDTGANVLTFGAGSRLTVL.

In nucleotides, the CDR3 is TGTGCCAGTAGGGACGCCCCGGGATCAGCCCAGCATTTT. Residues: CASRDAPGSAQHF. This chain joins TRBV19 and TRBJ1-5; D is uncertain. V was shortened by 6 bases and J by 11 bases, with 17 bases between the two germline ends. The V gene's germline CDR1 is LNHDA and CDR2 SQIVND (reference sequence). This CDR3 is built from 13 residues.

CDR3 bases: TGTGCCAGCAGCACAATACGGGGGGCTGTCGATGGCTACACCTTC. Translated, it gives CASSTIRGAVDGYTF. The chain combines TRBV21-1 with TRBJ1-2. TRBV21-1 is marked as a pseudogene. The CDR3 is 15 residues long.

The chain uses TRBV7-8 and TRBJ2-7; TRBD1 agrees at 7 bases. The ends lost 4 bases at V and 0 bases at J; junction bases unmatched: 3. Germline CDR1 SGHVS, CDR2 FQNEAQ. The CDR3 is 14 amino acids. The DNA for the CDR3 is TGTGCCAGCAGCTGGGGACAGCTCTCCTACGAGCAGTACTTC. Amino acids: CASSWGQLSYEQYF.

The chain links TRBV7-9 to TRBJ2-1; no clear D gene. The CDR3 totals 14 residues. Germline-derived CDR1 and CDR2 are SEHNR and FQNEAQ (reference sequence). The V end was cut by 0 bases, the J end by 0 bases, with 3 bases between. The CDR3, as DNA: TGTGCCAGCAGCTTAGCCAACTCCTACAATGAGCAGTTCTTC. Protein product: CASSLANSYNEQFF.

This clone was detected once. This rearrangement joins TRBV3-1 (or the pseudogene TRBV3-2) to TRBJ2-2; weak D call: TRBD2 (6 bases). Germline CDR1 LGHDT, CDR2 YNNKEL (reference sequence). The CDR3 is made up of 14 amino acids. Trimming took 9 bases from V and 3 from J, leaving 14 bases between them. CDR3 sequence (DNA): TGTGCCAGTAGCGGAGACTCGGACACCGGGGAGCTGTTTTTT. Encoded protein: CASSGDSDTGELFF.

The chain couples TRBV19 to TRBJ2-7; D is perhaps TRBD1 (5 bases). Trimming removed 4 bases from V and 2 bases from J, with 15 bases in between. This CDR3 has 15 amino acids. The germline CDR1 and CDR2 sequences are LNHDA and SQIVND (reference sequence). CDR3 nucleotides: TGTGCCAGTAGTACAGGACACGGTGGGGCCTACGAGCAGTACTTC. Its protein product is CASSTGHGGAYEQYF.

V usage is TRBV5-1 and J usage is TRBJ2-4; TRBD2 agrees at 14 bases. The CDR3 length is 18 residues. With 0 bases clipped from V and 7 bases from J, the junction kept 9 bases outside the gene matches. Germline assignment: CDR1 SGHRS and CDR2 YFSETQ. This CDR3 reads CASSLGGTSGSSLNIQYF. The CDR3 bases are TGCGCCAGCAGCTTGGGAGGGACTAGCGGGAGCTCTTTGAACATTCAGTACTTC. The full variable domain, rest sourced from reference TRBV5-1 and TRBJ2-4, is KAGVTQTPRYLIKTRGQQVTLSCSPISGHRSVSWYQQTPGQGLQFLFEYFSETQRNKGNFPGRFSGRQFSNSRSEMNVSTLELGDSALYLCASSLGGTSGSSLNIQYFGAGTRLSVL.